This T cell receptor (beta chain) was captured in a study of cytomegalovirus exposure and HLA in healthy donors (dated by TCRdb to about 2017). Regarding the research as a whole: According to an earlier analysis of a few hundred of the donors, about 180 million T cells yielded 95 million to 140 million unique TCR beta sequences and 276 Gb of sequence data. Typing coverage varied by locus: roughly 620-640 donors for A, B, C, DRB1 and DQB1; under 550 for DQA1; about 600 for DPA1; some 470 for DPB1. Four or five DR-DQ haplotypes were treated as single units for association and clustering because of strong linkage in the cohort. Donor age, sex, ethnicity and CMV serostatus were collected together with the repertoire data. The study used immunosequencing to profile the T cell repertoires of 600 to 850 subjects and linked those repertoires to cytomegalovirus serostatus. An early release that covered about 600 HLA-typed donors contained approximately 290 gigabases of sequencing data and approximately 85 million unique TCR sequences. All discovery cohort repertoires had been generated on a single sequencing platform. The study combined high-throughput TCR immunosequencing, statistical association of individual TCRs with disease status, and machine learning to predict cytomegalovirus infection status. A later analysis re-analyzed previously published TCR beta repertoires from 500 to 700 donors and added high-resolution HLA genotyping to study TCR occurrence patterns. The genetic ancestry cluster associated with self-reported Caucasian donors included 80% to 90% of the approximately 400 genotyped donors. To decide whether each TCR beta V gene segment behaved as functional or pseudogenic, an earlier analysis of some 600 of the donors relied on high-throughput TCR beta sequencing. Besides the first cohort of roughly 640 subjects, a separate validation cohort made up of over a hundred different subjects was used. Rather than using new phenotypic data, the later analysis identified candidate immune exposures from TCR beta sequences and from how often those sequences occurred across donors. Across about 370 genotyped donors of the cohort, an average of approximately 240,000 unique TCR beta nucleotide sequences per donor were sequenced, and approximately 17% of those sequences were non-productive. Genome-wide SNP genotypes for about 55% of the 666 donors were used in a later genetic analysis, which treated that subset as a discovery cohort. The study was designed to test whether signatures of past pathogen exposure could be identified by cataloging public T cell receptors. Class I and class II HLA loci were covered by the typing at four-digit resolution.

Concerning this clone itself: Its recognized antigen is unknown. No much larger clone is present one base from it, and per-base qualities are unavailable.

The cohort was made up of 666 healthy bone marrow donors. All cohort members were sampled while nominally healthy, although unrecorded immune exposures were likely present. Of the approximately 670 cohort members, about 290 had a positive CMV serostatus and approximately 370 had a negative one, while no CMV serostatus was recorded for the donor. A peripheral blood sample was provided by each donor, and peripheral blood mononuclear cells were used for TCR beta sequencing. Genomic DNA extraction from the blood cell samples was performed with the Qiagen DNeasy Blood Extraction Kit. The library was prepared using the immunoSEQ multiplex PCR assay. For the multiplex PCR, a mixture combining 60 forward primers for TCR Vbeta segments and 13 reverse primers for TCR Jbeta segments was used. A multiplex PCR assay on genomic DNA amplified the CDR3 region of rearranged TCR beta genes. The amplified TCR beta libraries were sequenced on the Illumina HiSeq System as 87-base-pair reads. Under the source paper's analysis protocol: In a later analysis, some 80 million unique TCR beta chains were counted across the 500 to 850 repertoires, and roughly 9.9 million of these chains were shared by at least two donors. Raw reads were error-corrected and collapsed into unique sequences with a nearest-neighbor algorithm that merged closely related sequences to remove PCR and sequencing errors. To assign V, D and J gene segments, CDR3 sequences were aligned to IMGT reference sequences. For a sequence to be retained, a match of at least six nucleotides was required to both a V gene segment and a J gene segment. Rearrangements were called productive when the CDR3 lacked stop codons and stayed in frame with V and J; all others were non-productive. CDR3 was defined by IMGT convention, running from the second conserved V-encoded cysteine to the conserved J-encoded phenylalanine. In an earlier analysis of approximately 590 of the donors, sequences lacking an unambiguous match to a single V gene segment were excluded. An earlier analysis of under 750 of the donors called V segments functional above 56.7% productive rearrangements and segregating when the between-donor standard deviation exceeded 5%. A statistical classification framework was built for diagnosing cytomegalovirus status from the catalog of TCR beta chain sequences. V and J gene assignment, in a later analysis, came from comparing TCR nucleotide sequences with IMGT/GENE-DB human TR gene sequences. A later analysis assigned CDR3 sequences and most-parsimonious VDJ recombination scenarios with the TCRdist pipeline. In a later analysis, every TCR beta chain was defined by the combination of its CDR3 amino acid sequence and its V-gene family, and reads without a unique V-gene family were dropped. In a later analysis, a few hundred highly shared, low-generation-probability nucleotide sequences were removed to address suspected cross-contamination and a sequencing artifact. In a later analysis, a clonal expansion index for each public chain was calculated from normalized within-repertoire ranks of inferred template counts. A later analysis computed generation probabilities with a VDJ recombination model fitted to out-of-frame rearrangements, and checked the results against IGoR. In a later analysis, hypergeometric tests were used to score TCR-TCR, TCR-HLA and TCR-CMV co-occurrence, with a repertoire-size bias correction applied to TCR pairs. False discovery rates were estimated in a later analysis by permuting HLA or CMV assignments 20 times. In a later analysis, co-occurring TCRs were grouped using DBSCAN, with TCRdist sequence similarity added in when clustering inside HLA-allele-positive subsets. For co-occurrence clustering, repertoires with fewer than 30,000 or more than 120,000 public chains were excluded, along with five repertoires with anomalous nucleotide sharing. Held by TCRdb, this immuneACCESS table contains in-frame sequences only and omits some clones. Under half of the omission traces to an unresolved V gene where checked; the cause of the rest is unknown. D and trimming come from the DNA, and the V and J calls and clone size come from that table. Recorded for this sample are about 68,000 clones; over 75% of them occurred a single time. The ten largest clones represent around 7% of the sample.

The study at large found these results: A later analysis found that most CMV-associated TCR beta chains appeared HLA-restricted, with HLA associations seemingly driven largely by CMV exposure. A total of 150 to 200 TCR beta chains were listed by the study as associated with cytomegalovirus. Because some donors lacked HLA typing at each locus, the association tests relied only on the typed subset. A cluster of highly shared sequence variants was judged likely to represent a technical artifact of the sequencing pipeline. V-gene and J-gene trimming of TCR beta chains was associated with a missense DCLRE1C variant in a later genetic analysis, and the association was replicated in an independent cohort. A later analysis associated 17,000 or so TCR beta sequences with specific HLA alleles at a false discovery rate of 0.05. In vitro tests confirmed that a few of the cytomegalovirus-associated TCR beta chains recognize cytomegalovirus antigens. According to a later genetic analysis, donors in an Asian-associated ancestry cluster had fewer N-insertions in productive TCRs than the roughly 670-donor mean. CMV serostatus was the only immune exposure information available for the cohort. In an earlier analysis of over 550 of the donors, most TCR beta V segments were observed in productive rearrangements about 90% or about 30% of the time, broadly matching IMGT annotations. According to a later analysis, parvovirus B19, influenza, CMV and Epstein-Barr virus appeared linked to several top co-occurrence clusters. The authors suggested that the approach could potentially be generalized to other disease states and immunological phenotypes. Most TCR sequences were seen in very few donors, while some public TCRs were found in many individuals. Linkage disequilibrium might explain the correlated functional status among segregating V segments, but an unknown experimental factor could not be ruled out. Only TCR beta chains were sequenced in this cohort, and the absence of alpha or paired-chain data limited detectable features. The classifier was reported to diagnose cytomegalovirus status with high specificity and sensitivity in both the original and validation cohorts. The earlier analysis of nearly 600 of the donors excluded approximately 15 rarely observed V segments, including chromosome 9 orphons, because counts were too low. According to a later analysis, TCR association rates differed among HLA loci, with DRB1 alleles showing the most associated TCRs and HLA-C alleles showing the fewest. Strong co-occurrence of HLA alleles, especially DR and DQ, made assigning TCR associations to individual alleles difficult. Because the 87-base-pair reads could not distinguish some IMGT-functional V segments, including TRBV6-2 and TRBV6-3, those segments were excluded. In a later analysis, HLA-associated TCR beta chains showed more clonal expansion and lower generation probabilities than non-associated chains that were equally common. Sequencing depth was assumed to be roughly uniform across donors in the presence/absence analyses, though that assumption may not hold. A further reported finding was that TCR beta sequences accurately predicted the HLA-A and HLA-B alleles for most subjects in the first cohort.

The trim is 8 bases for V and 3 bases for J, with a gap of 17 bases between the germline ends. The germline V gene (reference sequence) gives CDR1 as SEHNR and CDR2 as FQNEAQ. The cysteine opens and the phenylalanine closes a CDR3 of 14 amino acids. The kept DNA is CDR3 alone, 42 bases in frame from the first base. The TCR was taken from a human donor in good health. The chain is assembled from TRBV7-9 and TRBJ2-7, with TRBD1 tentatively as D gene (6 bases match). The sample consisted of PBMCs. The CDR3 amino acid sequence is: CASGPSQGFYEQYF. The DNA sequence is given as TGTGCCAGCGGTCCCTCACAGGGATTCTACGAGCAGTACTTC. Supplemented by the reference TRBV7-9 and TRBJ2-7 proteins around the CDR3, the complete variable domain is DTGVSQNPRHKITKRGQNVTFRCDPISEHNRLYWYRQTLGQGPEFLTYFQNEAQLEKSRLLSDRFSAERPKGSFSTLEIQRTEQGDSAMYLCASGPSQGFYEQYFGPGTRLTVT.